This record looks at one TCR beta chain sequence and its context. Its antigen is undetermined. These data originate in a study of T-cell memory formation after mild COVID-19. Study outcomes and limitations: CD4+ contracting clones were found mainly in CM and EM, and CD8+ ones in EMRA. Day 15 to 85 contracting clones showed balanced CD4/CD8; later expanders leaned CD4+. Some responding clones appeared in pre-infection memory, suggesting cross-reactive memory joined.

From the 5' RACE reads, TCRdb called clonotypes with MiXCR, one entry per CDR3 protein. The data hold around 340,000 distinct CDR3 sequences, with roughly an eighth observed a single time. Germline V gene data show CDR1 as GTSNPN and CDR2 as SVGIG (reference sequence). The CDR3 sequence is 11 residues long. V was cut by 3 bases and J by 2 bases, with 5 bases left in between. The rearrangement links TRBV30 to TRBJ2-7; tentatively, D is TRBD2 (5 bases). Sequenced material: PBMCs or a T cell subset sorted from them (not recorded which). The clonotype originates from a man younger than 35 who had mild COVID-19 (a few samples of this study predate the infection). Cell type and time point are not known. This CDR3 reads CAWSGAYEQYF. CDR3 sequence (DNA): TGTGCCTGGAGCGGGGCCTACGAGCAGTACTTC.